This is a list of T cell receptor beta chains from one sample in a study of T cells in Graves' hyperthyroidism and ophthalmopathy. Using its own MiXCR run on the multiplex PCR reads, TCRdb lists one record per CDR3 protein. The table records some 620,000 distinct CDR3 sequences, about 17% of them present only once. Sequences were obtained from blood. The receptor source for this set is a woman in her 30s with Graves' hyperthyroidism. The CDR3 runs from the conserved cysteine through the conserved F or W. The order of the fields is D gene, V gene, clone size, J gene, CDR3 DNA, CDR3 protein. D genes are given only for firm matches. Not all rows give a size; the values are once, few, many and, for expanded clones, a class.

>.|TRBV3-2|.|TRBJ1-1
TGTGCCAGCAGTCTCAGACAGGGGTTAAACACTGAAGCTTTCTTT
CASSLRQGLNTEAFF
>.|TRBV19|.|TRBJ2-3
TGTGCCAAAACCCTTTCGGTAGACAGGAGATACACAGATACGCAGTATTTT
CAKTLSVDRRYTDTQYF
>TRBD2|TRBV2|many|TRBJ2-1
TGTGCCAGCGGGACAGGACTAGCGGGCAATGAGCAGTTCTTC
CASGTGLAGNEQFF
>TRBD1|TRBV28|.|TRBJ1-2
TGTGCCAGCAGACCCGGGACAGGGGGCGGCTATGGCTACACCTTC
CASRPGTGGGYGYTF
>TRBD1|TRBV20-1|few|TRBJ1-5
TGCAGTGCTAGCCCCTGGACAGGAAATAGCAATCAGCCCCAGCATTTT
CSASPWTGNSNQPQHF
>TRBD1|TRBV29-1|many|TRBJ2-1
TGCAGCGTTGGCGAGGGACAGGGGGCCTACAATGAGCAGTTCTTC
CSVGEGQGAYNEQFF
>.|TRBV7-7|many|TRBJ2-3
TGTGCTAGCAGTCCCGGGACACTCAGCACAGATACGCAGTATTTT
CASSPGTLSTDTQYF
>.|TRBV24-1|.|TRBJ1-5
TGTGCCACCAGTGATACCCCGGGCAATCAGCCCCAGCATTTT
CATSDTPGNQPQHF
>.|TRBV30|few|TRBJ2-3
TGTGCCTGGAGTGTAGTTTTATGGGATACGCAGTATTTT
CAWSVVLWDTQYF
>TRBD1|TRBV10-2|.|TRBJ2-7
TGCGCCAGCAGTGATCCGGGACAGGGGAGAGGGGAGCAGTACTTC
CASSDPGQGRGEQYF
>.|TRBV29-1|many|TRBJ2-7
TGCAGCGCCGGGGACGCCTCCTACGAGCAGTACTTC
CSAGDASYEQYF
>TRBD2|TRBV7-2|many|TRBJ2-1
TGTGCCAGCAGCTCGCGGACTAGTGTGGATGAGCAGTTCTTC
CASSSRTSVDEQFF
>.|TRBV7-2|many|TRBJ2-7
TGTGCCAGCAGCTTAACCCAGGGACCCTACGAGCAGTACTTC
CASSLTQGPYEQYF
>.|TRBV20-1|many|TRBJ1-1
TGCAGTGCTAGAAGGGGTCGGACTGAAGCTTTCTTT
CSARRGRTEAFF
>.|TRBV7-2|few|TRBJ2-1
TGTGCCAGCAGCGACAGGTTTGCCTCCTACAATGAGCAGTTCTTC
CASSDRFASYNEQFF
>.|TRBV7-3|once|TRBJ2-7
TGTGCCAGCAGCCTCGGGGGTTTAGAGGGGAACGAGCAGTACTTC
CASSLGGLEGNEQYF
>.|TRBV18|.|TRBJ2-1
TGTGCCAGCTCACCGGATGCTGACGAGCAGTTCTTC
CASSPDADEQFF
>.|TRBV9|few|TRBJ1-6
TGTGCCAGCAGCGTAGAGGGGCAGTCTAATTCACCCCTCCACTTT
CASSVEGQSNSPLHF
>TRBD1|TRBV20-1|many|TRBJ2-3
TGCAGTGCTCCTACGACAGGGAAAAGCACAGATACGCAGTATTTT
CSAPTTGKSTDTQYF
>.|TRBV15|many|TRBJ2-1
TGTGCCACCAGCTCCACCCACTACAATGAGCAGTTCTTC
CATSSTHYNEQFF
>TRBD2|TRBV20-1|many|TRBJ2-1
TGCAGTGCTAGAGATTACCAGCGGGAGGGCCTAGGTGAGCAGTTCTTC
CSARDYQREGLGEQFF
>TRBD2|TRBV24-1|many|TRBJ2-1
TGTGCCACCTCGGGGGCTAGCGGGACAGCCGGGTACAATGAGCAGTTCTTC
CATSGASGTAGYNEQFF
>.|TRBV7-8|many|TRBJ1-1
TGTGCCAGCAGCTTAACTCGGGTGGTGGCGTACACTGAAGCTTTCTTT
CASSLTRVVAYTEAFF
>TRBD2|TRBV4-2|.|TRBJ2-1
TGTGCCAGCAGCCCATTGCTAGCGGATTACAATGAGCAGTTCTTC
CASSPLLADYNEQFF
>.|TRBV11-3|many|TRBJ2-3
TGTGCCAGCAGCCCTGAAGCGGACCTTAGCACAGATACGCAGTATTTT
CASSPEADLSTDTQYF
>.|TRBV4-3|.|TRBJ2-2
TGCGCCAGCAGCCAAGCAAACTCCGTCAGGGCCGGGGAGCTGTTTTTT
CASSQANSVRAGELFF
>TRBD2|TRBV25-1|once|TRBJ2-3
TGTGCCAGCAGTGATACCCCGGGAGGGTTCACAGATACGCAGTATTTT
CASSDTPGGFTDTQYF
>TRBD2|TRBV20-1|once|TRBJ2-3
TGCAGTGCTAGAGGGAGAGAGAAGCGGGAGCGCACAGATACGCAGTATTTT
CSARGREKRERTDTQYF
>.|TRBV6-1|many|TRBJ1-2
TGTGCCAGCAGTGAAGCGGGACGCCCGCAAGGCTACACCTTC
CASSEAGRPQGYTF
>.|TRBV28|few|TRBJ2-3
TGTGCCAGCAGTTTATATAACACAGATACGCAGTATTTT
CASSLYNTDTQYF
>.|TRBV18|many|TRBJ2-5
TGTGCCAGCTCACCACTGCCAAAAGAGACCCAGTACTTC
CASSPLPKETQYF
>TRBD2|TRBV7-3|.|TRBJ2-3
TGTGCCAGCAGCCCCTACGGGGGGGGCTCAGATACGCAGTATTTT
CASSPYGGGSDTQYF
>TRBD2|TRBV28|many|TRBJ2-4
TGTGCCAGCAGTCCACCTGAGCGGGAGCGCAAAAACATTCAGTACTTC
CASSPPERERKNIQYF
>.|TRBV11-3|.|TRBJ2-2
TGTGCCAGCAGCTTGGGAGGCAGCCGGGAGCTGTTTTTT
CASSLGGSRELFF
>.|TRBV2|many|TRBJ2-1
TGTGCCAGCAGTGTATTGGGGGCAGGTAACAATGAGCAGTTCTTC
CASSVLGAGNNEQFF
>TRBD2|TRBV7-2|many|TRBJ2-1
TGTGCCAGCAGCTTCGGACTAGCGGGAGGTTATGAGCAGTTCTTC
CASSFGLAGGYEQFF
>TRBD1|TRBV20-1|.|TRBJ1-4
TGCAGTGCTGCGACAGGGGGAAATGAAAAACTGTTTTTT
CSAATGGNEKLFF